The present entry profiles one TCR beta chain with its context. CDR1 MRHNA and CDR2 SNTAGT come from the germline V gene. Trimming removed 2 bases from V and 0 bases from J, with 8 bases in between. The CDR3 has 15 residues. This entry is derived from a study of OX40 agonist ivuxolimab in advanced cancers. Sequencing was performed with immunoSEQ multiplex PCR; in TCRdb, only in-frame clones are kept and a portion is missing. The sample carries about 41,000 clones, roughly four fifths recorded once. The receptor was derived from an adult with an advanced solid tumor such as melanoma, head and neck, liver or kidney cancer. This chain connects TRBV6-4 to TRBJ2-1; unclear D gene. The input for sequencing was CD4+ or CD8+ T cells sorted from blood, taken in a trial of the OX40 agonist ivuxolimab. The CDR3 sequence: CASSDQPYSYNEQFF. In DNA form, the CDR3 reads TGTGCCAGCAGTGACCAGCCATACTCCTACAATGAGCAGTTCTTC.